The 25 T cell receptor beta chains presented below share a single source sample, sequenced in a study of cytomegalovirus exposure and HLA in healthy donors. With 60 Vbeta and 13 Jbeta primers, the PCR was carried out. Profiled with immunoSEQ multiplex PCR; TCRdb holds only in-frame clones, not every one. The data hold 66,000 or so clones, with more than 80% observed a single time. The source material was PBMCs. These receptors were taken from a man aged 25 to 40 in good health and CMV-seropositive.

V is TRBV18 and J is TRBJ1-2; D is possibly TRBD1 (5 bases). Germline CDR1 reads KGHSH; CDR2 reads LQKENI. This CDR3 has 13 residues. Trimming stripped 3 bases from V and 8 bases from J, with 13 bases between. The CDR3 spells CASSPTREEGYTF. For the CDR3, the DNA is TGTGCCAGCTCACCTACCAGGGAGGAAGGCTACACCTTC.

V gene TRBV7-2 combines with J gene TRBJ2-1; D gene uncertain. The CDR3 runs to 15 residues. Trimming pared 1 base from V and 2 bases from J, leaving 9 bases between. CDR1 SGHTA and CDR2 FQGNSA come from the germline V gene. The CDR3 nucleotides are TGTGCCAGCAGCTTAGGCGGCGGCGCCTACAATGAGCAGTTCTTC. Translated, it gives CASSLGGGAYNEQFF.

With regard to this clone: At the DNA level, this CDR3 is encoded by other sequences in the same sample as well. The chain recombines TRBV11-2 with TRBJ2-7; 11 bases map to TRBD2. Trimming removed 4 bases from V and 2 bases from J; junction bases left unmatched: 7. Germline CDR1 reads SGHAT; CDR2 reads FQNNGV. There are 16 residues in the CDR3. The chain's CDR3 is CASSSGLAGGTYEQYF. CDR3 nucleotide sequence: TGTGCCAGCAGCTCGGGTCTAGCGGGAGGAACCTACGAGCAGTACTTC.

This clone was seen once. The CDR3 is CASSEVLRRGYTF. The CDR3 coding sequence is TGTGCCAGCAGTGAAGTCTTGCGTCGAGGCTACACCTTC. The chain employs TRBV6-1 and TRBJ1-2, with D unresolved. Trimming cost V 1 base and J 8 bases, with 11 bases left between them. Germline CDR1 reads MNHNS; CDR2 reads SASEGT. This CDR3 is 13 amino acids long.

The chain recombines TRBV6-5 with TRBJ2-5; TRBD1 aligns across 10 bases. V was pared by 6 bases and J by 4 bases, with 8 bases of the junction left unmatched. CDR1 and CDR2 from the germline V gene are MNHEY and SVGAGI. This CDR3 is built from 15 residues. As DNA, the CDR3 is TGTGCCAGCAGACTCGACAGGGGGCGCAGAGAGACCCAGTACTTC. Amino acid sequence: CASRLDRGRRETQYF.

This rearrangement joins TRBV5-1 to TRBJ1-2, with TRBD1 matching over 7 bases. The CDR3 totals 14 residues. Trimming removed 1 base from V and 8 bases from J; junction bases left unmatched: 8. The germline V gene encodes CDR1 SGHRS and CDR2 YFSETQ. CDR3 residues: CASSLSQGVGGYTF. The DNA for the CDR3 is TGCGCCAGCAGCTTGAGTCAGGGGGTAGGCGGCTACACCTTC.

V gene TRBV11-2 combines with J gene TRBJ2-7; D not resolved. CDR3 length equals 13 residues. Germline V gives CDR1 SGHAT, CDR2 FQNNGV. V was clipped by 3 bases and J by 2 bases, with 8 bases between them. This chain's CDR3 is CASSFPTAYEQYF. CDR3 DNA: TGTGCCAGCAGCTTCCCAACAGCCTACGAGCAGTACTTC. The variable domain in full, completed from reference TRBV11-2 and TRBJ2-7, reads EAGVAQSPRYKIIEKRQSVAFWCNPISGHATLYWYQQILGQGPKLLIQFQNNGVVDDSQLPKDRFSAERLKGVDSTLKIQPAKLEDSAVYLCASSFPTAYEQYFGPGTRLTVT.

This clone was observed a few times. The chain carries TRBV5-1 and TRBJ2-7, with TRBD2 matching over 12 bases. In germline, CDR1 is SGHRS, CDR2 YFSETQ. The V gene end was trimmed by 4 bases and the J gene end by 5 bases; junction bases not matched to a gene: 7. This CDR3 comprises 15 residues. For the CDR3, the DNA is TGCGCCAGCAGCCTGACTAGCGGGAGCCCCCACGAGCAGTACTTC. Protein: CASSLTSGSPHEQYF. The whole variable domain, remainder taken from reference TRBV5-1 and TRBJ2-7, is KAGVTQTPRYLIKTRGQQVTLSCSPISGHRSVSWYQQTPGQGLQFLFEYFSETQRNKGNFPGRFSGRQFSNSRSEMNVSTLELGDSALYLCASSLTSGSPHEQYFGPGTRLTVT.

This chain uses TRBV11-2 with TRBJ1-2; 10 bases are shared with TRBD1. V was clipped by 4 bases and J by 8 bases; unmatched bases: 7. The length of the CDR3 is 14 residues. Germline CDR1 reads SGHAT; CDR2 reads FQNNGV. As DNA, the CDR3 is TGTGCCAGCAGCTCAGGGGGACAGGGGTTAGGCTACACCTTC. Amino acid sequence: CASSSGGQGLGYTF. The variable domain in full, completed from reference TRBV11-2 and TRBJ1-2, reads EAGVAQSPRYKIIEKRQSVAFWCNPISGHATLYWYQQILGQGPKLLIQFQNNGVVDDSQLPKDRFSAERLKGVDSTLKIQPAKLEDSAVYLCASSSGGQGLGYTFGSGTRLTVV.

The V gene is TRBV14, the J gene TRBJ2-1; 9 bases fit TRBD2. Trimming at V came to 10 bases and at J to 7 bases, leaving 11 bases not matched to a gene. There are 14 residues in the CDR3. In germline, CDR1 is SGHDN, CDR2 FVKESK. The CDR3 reads CATYCGGRGNEQFF. Here the CDR3 DNA reads TGTGCCACCTACTGCGGCGGGAGGGGTAATGAGCAGTTCTTC. Full variable domain (remainder filled in from reference TRBV14 and TRBJ2-1): EAGVTQFPSHSVIEKGQTVTLRCDPISGHDNLYWYRRVMGKEIKFLLHFVKESKQDESGMPNNRFLAERTGGTYSTLKVQPAELEDSGVYFCATYCGGRGNEQFFGPGTRLTVL.

This clone showed up just once. The chain links TRBV13 to TRBJ2-1, with 8 bases fitting TRBD2. CDR1 PRHDT and CDR2 FYEKMQ come from the germline V gene (reference sequence). The CDR3 spans 16 residues. V was clipped by 4 bases and J by 1 base; unmatched bases: 6. CDR3 DNA: TGTGCCAGCAGCTCTTCTAGCGGGCAGTCCTACAATGAGCAGTTCTTC. This sequence encodes CASSSSSGQSYNEQFF.

The J gene is TRBJ1-2, the V gene TRBV19; 9 bases map to TRBD1. CDR1 is LNHDA, CDR2 SQIVND, per germline (reference sequence). V was clipped by 7 bases and J by 4 bases; unmatched bases: 7. The CDR3 contains 14 residues. The CDR3 reads CASTSGTGPYGYTF. CDR3 coding DNA: TGTGCCAGTACAAGCGGGACAGGGCCCTATGGCTACACCTTC.

This chain connects TRBV7-3 to TRBJ2-5; TRBD1 aligns across 11 bases. The CDR3 runs 15 residues. The J segment lost 5 bases and the V segment lost 3 bases, leaving 5 bases of the junction unmatched. The germline V gene has CDR1 SGHTA and CDR2 FQGTGA. The CDR3 DNA reads TGTGCCAGCAGCTTTGGACAGGGGGCTTTTGAGACCCAGTACTTC. This codes for CASSFGQGAFETQYF.

The chain couples TRBV2 to TRBJ2-3, with D possibly being TRBD2 (6 bases). The CDR3 loop spans 15 amino acids. Germline assignment: CDR1 SNHLY and CDR2 FYNNEI. The V gene lost 6 bases and the J gene lost 1 base, with 14 bases spanning the gap. The CDR3 protein is CASSLEGGGTDTQYF. The DNA for the CDR3 is TGTGCCAGCAGCCTAGAGGGAGGAGGCACAGATACGCAGTATTTT.

The rearrangement joins TRBV6-1 to TRBJ2-5; no firm D call. Germline CDR1 is MNHNS and CDR2 is SASEGT. The CDR3 length is 16 residues. Between the trimmed V and J ends, which lost 4 bases and 0 bases, there was a span of 15 bases. The CDR3 loop is CASSVGFGGYQETQYF. The CDR3 nucleotides are TGTGCCAGCAGTGTAGGATTTGGCGGTTACCAAGAGACCCAGTACTTC.

This chain uses TRBV29-1 with TRBJ1-2, with TRBD1 identical over 7 bases. V shed 6 bases, J shed 5 bases, and the junction held 9 bases outside the gene matches. The CDR3 totals 13 residues. Germline V gene sequence: CDR1 SQVTM, CDR2 ANQGSEA. CDR3 amino acids: CSVNRGVSYGYTF. In nucleotides, the CDR3 is TGCAGCGTCAACAGGGGAGTCTCTTATGGCTACACCTTC. Together with reference TRBV29-1 and TRBJ1-2, the CDR3 gives the full variable domain: SAVISQKPSRDICQRGTSLTIQCQVDSQVTMMFWYRQQPGQSLTLIATANQGSEATYESGFVIDKFPISRPNLTFSTLTVSNMSPEDSSIYLCSVNRGVSYGYTFGSGTRLTVV.

The J gene is TRBJ2-2, the V gene TRBV23-1; possible D gene TRBD1, 6 bases. TRBV23-1 is labeled an ORF, and its function is uncertain. The CDR3 is made up of 17 amino acids. Trimming pared 0 bases from V and 3 bases from J, leaving 14 bases between. Here the CDR3 DNA reads TGCGCCAGCAGTCAATCGGTCAGGGGTTTTTACACCGGGGAGCTGTTTTTT. Its translation is CASSQSVRGFYTGELFF.

V usage is TRBV5-4 and J usage is TRBJ1-3, with D unresolved. CDR3 length equals 15 residues. Per the germline V gene, CDR1 is SGHNT and CDR2 is YYREEE (reference sequence). V lost 1 base, J lost 0 bases, and 8 bases lay in between. The CDR3 bases are TGTGCCAGCAGCTTGAATCCTTACTCTGGAAACACCATATATTTT. It yields the protein CASSLNPYSGNTIYF.

Note on this clone: Sequence at one end of the junction differs from germline and may be a read error. The chain carries TRBV15 and TRBJ2-6; TRBD1 is a possible D gene (5 bases). Per the germline V gene, CDR1 is LNHNV and CDR2 is YYDKDF (reference sequence). This CDR3 has 16 amino acids. The CDR3 loop is CATSRGAGSGANVLTF. The CDR3, as DNA: TGTGCCACCAGCAGGGGCGCCGGCTCTGGGGCCAATGTCCTGACTTTC.

The chain has TRBV2 and TRBJ2-4, with 9 bases lining up with TRBD1. CDR1 SNHLY and CDR2 FYNNEI come from the germline V gene. The CDR3 spans 13 residues. Trimming took 4 bases from V and 15 from J; bases not matched to a gene: 10. The CDR3 sequence is CASSVSGTGRPYF. The DNA for the CDR3 is TGTGCCAGCAGTGTTTCCGGGACAGGGCGACCGTACTTC.

J is TRBJ2-3 and V is TRBV7-9; 8 nucleotides match TRBD2. Unmatched junction bases numbered 14, after V lost 1 base and J lost 5 bases. The CDR3 is 18 residues long. Per the germline V gene, CDR1 is SEHNR and CDR2 is FQNEAQ (reference sequence). The CDR3 spells CASSLVFTGGPRRDTQYF. The CDR3 coding sequence is TGTGCCAGCAGCTTAGTATTTACGGGAGGGCCTCGTAGAGATACGCAGTATTTT.

The chain joins TRBV7-9 to TRBJ2-6, with D unclear. This CDR3 has 16 amino acids. Trimming removed 7 bases from V and 0 bases from J, with 13 bases in between. Germline values: CDR1 SEHNR, CDR2 FQNEAQ (reference sequence). In DNA, the CDR3 is TGTGCCAGCACCCTGAGCCGAGGCTCTGGGGCCAACGTCCTGACTTTC. Residues: CASTLSRGSGANVLTF.

The chain is built from TRBV11-3 and TRBJ2-1; 10 bases are shared with TRBD2. Germline V gene sequence: CDR1 SGHNT, CDR2 YENEEA. V lost 5 bases, J lost 4 bases, and 5 bases stayed unmatched. The CDR3 has 15 residues. For the CDR3, the DNA is TGTGCCAGCAGCCACGGACTAGCGGTATACAATGAGCAGTTCTTC. Its translation: CASSHGLAVYNEQFF.

By sample share, this clone is medium-sized. This chain joins TRBV5-6 and TRBJ1-1; 8 nucleotides agree with TRBD1. The CDR3 extends over 16 amino acids. The germline gives CDR1 SGHDT, CDR2 YYEEEE. The V segment lost 2 bases and the J segment 8 bases; nucleotides outside the gene matches: 14. The CDR3: CASSFGQGAFSGEAFF. The CDR3 nucleotides are TGTGCCAGCAGCTTCGGCCAGGGGGCCTTCTCGGGGGAAGCTTTCTTT.

The sample holds one count of this clone. V gene TRBV7-2 combines with J gene TRBJ2-3, with D possibly being TRBD2 (5 bases). CDR3 length equals 14 residues. Germline V gives CDR1 SGHTA, CDR2 FQGNSA. V lost 5 bases and J lost 6, with 15 bases in between. The CDR3 spells CASSPGRESDTQYF. The CDR3 DNA reads as TGTGCCAGCAGCCCGGGGAGAGAGTCGGATACGCAGTATTTT.